This TCR beta chain was obtained from a study of blood T cells in healthy people across ages. There are 20 residues in the CDR3. Germline CDR1 and CDR2: DFQATT and SNEGSKA (reference sequence). Trimming took 2 bases from V and 2 from J; bases not matched to a gene: 19. For the second PCR, which ran for roughly 6 to 11 cycles, a sample-barcoded 5' primer and a J-beta primer mix were used. TCRdb called the 5' RACE reads again in MiXCR, with one record for every CDR3 protein. The table records 450,000 to 600,000 distinct CDR3 sequences, around 27% of them present only once. This sample also appeared in a second study, on T cells of mothers and their children.

The TCR originated in a boy aged 2 to 10 in good health. The V gene is TRBV20-1, the J gene TRBJ2-5, with 11 bases aligning to TRBD2. The specimen sequenced was blood. The CDR3 region has the DNA TGCAGTGCTAGATTCCCGCGGGGTGGTAGCGGGAGGGCGGGACAAGAGACCCAGTACTTC. Translation: CSARFPRGGSGRAGQETQYF.